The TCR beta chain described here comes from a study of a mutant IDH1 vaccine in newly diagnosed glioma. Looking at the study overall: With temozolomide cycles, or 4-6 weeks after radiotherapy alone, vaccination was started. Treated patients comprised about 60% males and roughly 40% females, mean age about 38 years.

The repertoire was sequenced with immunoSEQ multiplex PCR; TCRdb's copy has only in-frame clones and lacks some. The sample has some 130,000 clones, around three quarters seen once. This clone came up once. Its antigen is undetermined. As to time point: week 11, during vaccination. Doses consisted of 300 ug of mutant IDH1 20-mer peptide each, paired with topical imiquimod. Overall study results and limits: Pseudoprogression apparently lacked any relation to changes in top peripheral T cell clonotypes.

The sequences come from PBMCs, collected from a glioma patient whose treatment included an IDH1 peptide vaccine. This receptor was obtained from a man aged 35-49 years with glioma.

The CDR3 protein is CSVGGQTSGNYGYTF. CDR3 DNA sequence: TGCAGCGTTGGAGGACAGACCTCGGGTAACTATGGCTACACCTTC. The gene calls are TRBV29-1 and TRBJ1-2, with D perhaps TRBD1 (6 bases). The germline V gene encodes CDR1 SQVTM and CDR2 ANQGSEA. V was shortened by 4 bases and J by 1 base, with 16 bases between the two germline ends. This CDR3 has 15 amino acids.